These 27 T cell receptor beta chains originate from one sample sequenced in a study of T cell responses to AZD1222 COVID-19 vaccine. Produced via immunoSEQ multiplex PCR; TCRdb's table is partial and in-frame only. The repertoire holds under 100,000 clones, with 89% as singletons. Sequences were derived from peripheral blood, sampled 28 days after the second AZD1222 dose. These receptors originate from an adult who received the AZD1222 COVID-19 vaccine.

This chain uses TRBV19 with TRBJ2-5; no clear D gene. The ends were cut back, 5 bases at V and 4 bases at J, with 5 bases in the middle. Germline CDR1 and CDR2: LNHDA and SQIVND (reference sequence). The CDR3 has 11 residues. This chain's CDR3 is CASSHGETQYF. CDR3 DNA: TGTGCCAGTAGTCACGGAGAGACCCAGTACTTC.

This chain joins TRBV15 and TRBJ1-5; D is undetermined. The V and J ends lost 0 bases and 2 bases respectively, with 8 bases between them. CDR3 size: 15 residues. CDR1 and CDR2 (germline): LNHNV, YYDKDF (reference sequence). This chain's CDR3 is CATSRDPGGNQPQHF. Written as DNA, the CDR3 is TGTGCCACCAGCAGAGACCCCGGGGGCAATCAGCCCCAGCATTTT.

A single count supports this clone. This rearrangement joins TRBV4-1 to TRBJ2-4; D ambiguous. The CDR3 spans 15 residues. Germline lookup yields CDR1 MGHRA and CDR2 YSYEKL. V lost 1 base, J lost 3 bases, and 10 bases lay in between. CDR3 residues: CASSQVEEIKNIQYF. CDR3 sequence (DNA): TGCGCCAGCAGCCAAGTTGAGGAAATCAAAAACATTCAGTACTTC.

This rearrangement joins TRBV19 to TRBJ1-5; D remains unclear. Germline CDR1 and CDR2: LNHDA and SQIVND (reference sequence). CDR3 size: 14 residues. V was pared by 1 base and J by 7 bases, with 11 bases between. In nucleotides, the CDR3 is TGTGCCAGTAGTATAGTGGTCGGGAGGCAGCCCCAGCATTTT. It codes for CASSIVVGRQPQHF.

The sample holds one count of this clone. The rearrangement joins TRBV28 to TRBJ2-3; D unresolved. V was cut by 5 bases and J by 0 bases, with 9 bases left in between. This CDR3 contains 14 residues. In germline, CDR1 is MDHEN, CDR2 SYDVKM. The CDR3 protein is CASSTQTSTDTQYF. The CDR3 coding sequence is TGTGCCAGCAGTACTCAGACTAGCACAGATACGCAGTATTTT.

The CDR3 protein is CASSFSQKYEQYF. CDR3 nucleotide sequence: TGTGCCAGCAGTTTTTCTCAGAAATACGAGCAGTACTTC. The rearrangement joins TRBV27 to TRBJ2-7, with D hard to call. CDR1 and CDR2 from the germline V gene are MNHEY and SMNVEV (reference sequence). Trimming removed 3 bases from V and 4 bases from J, with 10 bases in between. The CDR3 extends over 13 amino acids.

This clone was seen a single time. V gene TRBV6-2 or TRBV6-3 combines with J gene TRBJ2-3; 7 positions agree with TRBD2. The CDR3 is 16 amino acids. V lost 5 bases and J lost 1; bases outside the gene matches: 9. Germline V gene sequence: CDR1 MNHEY, CDR2 SVGEGT. CDR3 amino acids: CASSRRERDRTDTQYF. CDR3 sequence (DNA): TGTGCCAGCAGTCGGCGGGAGCGGGACCGCACAGATACGCAGTATTTT.

The rearrangement joins TRBV11-3 to TRBJ1-1, with a tentative D call TRBD1 (5 bases). The CDR3 totals 14 residues. The V end lost 5 bases, the J end lost 1 base, and 11 bases lay between the germline ends. Germline CDR1 SGHNT, CDR2 YENEEA. CDR3 nucleotides: TGTGCCAGCAGCAAGGGGAATTCGAACACTGAAGCTTTCTTT. It encodes CASSKGNSNTEAFF.

The chain joins TRBV5-4 to TRBJ2-7; 10 bases are shared with TRBD1. V was pared by 2 bases and J by 5 bases, with 7 bases of the junction left unmatched. Germline loops: CDR1 SGHNT, CDR2 YYREEE (reference sequence). The CDR3 length is 15 residues. The DNA of the CDR3 is TGTGCCAGCAGCTTTTTTCAGACAGGGGGCGACGAGCAGTACTTC. Translation: CASSFFQTGGDEQYF.

The V and J genes are TRBV9 and TRBJ2-3; D is ambiguous. This CDR3 contains 14 residues. Trimming took 3 bases from V and 2 from J, leaving 10 bases between them. Germline CDR1 reads SGDLS; CDR2 reads YYNGEE. CDR3 in amino acids: CASSATPHTDTQYF. CDR3 DNA sequence: TGTGCCAGCAGCGCGACCCCCCACACAGATACGCAGTATTTT. Looking up the rest from reference TRBV9 and TRBJ2-3 gives the full variable domain: DSGVTQTPKHLITATGQRVTLRCSPRSGDLSVYWYQQSLDQGLQFLIQYYNGEERAKGNILERFSAQQFPDLHSELNLSSLELGDSALYFCASSATPHTDTQYFGPGTRLTVL.

The rearrangement links TRBV6-2 or TRBV6-3 to TRBJ1-5; D gene uncertain. V lost 6 bases to trimming and J lost 3 bases, with 6 bases between them. CDR3 length: 12 amino acids. The V gene's germline CDR1 is MNHEY and CDR2 SVGEGT. The CDR3 DNA reads TGTGCCAGCAGCACTAACAATCAGCCCCAGCATTTT. Protein: CASSTNNQPQHF.

V gene TRBV7-2 combines with J gene TRBJ1-6; maybe TRBD1 (6 bases). The CDR3 extends over 15 amino acids. The V and J ends lost 5 bases and 13 bases respectively, with 21 bases between them. CDR1 is SGHTA and CDR2 is FQGNSA in the germline V gene. CDR3 nucleotides: TGTGCCAGCAGCGTAAGAACAGGGATGAATAGCCCCCTCCACTTT. Translation: CASSVRTGMNSPLHF.

In this sample, this clone turned up once. V and J are TRBV4-1 and TRBJ2-7, with D possibly TRBD2 on 5 matching bases. The CDR3 consists of 13 residues. Deletions cut 0 bases from V and 3 bases from J, with 6 bases between. The germline gives CDR1 MGHRA, CDR2 YSYEKL. CDR3: CASSQEADYEQYV. The CDR3 DNA reads TGCGCCAGCAGCCAAGAAGCGGACTACGAGCAGTACGTC.

The V and J genes are TRBV6-5 and TRBJ1-5; D is undetermined. The CDR3 loop spans 15 amino acids. CDR1 is MNHEY, CDR2 SVGAGI, per germline. Trimming removed 7 bases at V and 0 bases at J, with 13 bases between. The CDR3: CASTHATYSNQPQHF. In nucleotides, the CDR3 is TGTGCCAGCACCCACGCAACTTATAGCAATCAGCCCCAGCATTTT.

The V call is TRBV19, the J call TRBJ1-1, with no clear D. CDR1 and CDR2 (germline): LNHDA, SQIVND (reference sequence). V was shortened by 4 bases and J by 3 bases, with 12 bases between the two germline ends. This CDR3 is 14 amino acids long. CDR3 bases: TGTGCCAGTAGTACTAAGGTCCACGACACTGAAGCTTTCTTT. Translated, it gives CASSTKVHDTEAFF.

This chain links TRBV7-3 with TRBJ2-3, with 8 bases fitting TRBD2. CDR3 size: 15 residues. V gave up 1 base and J gave up 4 bases; unmatched junction bases: 4. Looked up from germline, CDR1 is SGHTA and CDR2 is FQGTGA. CDR3 nucleotide sequence: TGTGCCAGCAGCTTAAGAGCGGGGGAATCAGATACGCAGTATTTT. The encoded protein is CASSLRAGESDTQYF.

This clone occurred once. This chain joins TRBV4-1 and TRBJ2-1; no clear D gene. Trimming shortened V by 1 base and J by 1 base, and 11 bases separated the two germline ends. In germline, CDR1 is MGHRA, CDR2 YSYEKL. The CDR3 covers 16 residues. In DNA form, the CDR3 reads TGCGCCAGCAGCCAAGTATCAGGAATATCCTACAATGAGCAGTTCTTC. It is translated as CASSQVSGISYNEQFF.

The chain uses TRBV7-9 and TRBJ2-3; unclear D gene. The CDR3 length is 14 residues. Trimming removed 1 base at V and 4 bases at J, with 9 bases between. Germline CDR1 and CDR2: SEHNR and FQNEAQ (reference sequence). The CDR3 reads CASSLVGYSDTQYF. CDR3 DNA sequence: TGTGCCAGCAGCTTAGTGGGGTATTCAGATACGCAGTATTTT. Supplemented by reference TRBV7-9 and TRBJ2-3, the full variable domain reads DTGVSQNPRHKITKRGQNVTFRCDPISEHNRLYWYRQTLGQGPEFLTYFQNEAQLEKSRLLSDRFSAERPKGSFSTLEIQRTEQGDSAMYLCASSLVGYSDTQYFGPGTRLTVL.

This chain links TRBV12-3 or TRBV12-4 with TRBJ1-5; tentative D call: TRBD1 (5 bases). The CDR3 runs to 13 residues. V shed 6 bases and J shed 5 bases, with 11 bases lying between them. The CDR3 protein is CASSGQGDQPQHF. The CDR3 bases are TGTGCCAGCAGCGGGCAGGGTGATCAGCCCCAGCATTTT.

The chain has TRBV4-3 and TRBJ1-6; TRBD1 might be the D (5 bases). This CDR3 contains 16 residues. Germline loops: CDR1 LGHNA, CDR2 YSLEER. Trimming took off 0 bases at V and 5 bases at J, with 11 bases between the two ends. CDR3 sequence reads: CASSQEGRVNNSPLHF. The CDR3 DNA is TGCGCCAGCAGCCAAGAGGGCAGGGTAAATAATTCACCCCTCCACTTT.

This chain links TRBV6-5 with TRBJ2-5; D is possibly TRBD2 (6 bases). Germline V CDR1 and CDR2: MNHEY, SVGAGI. The CDR3 runs 12 residues. V was cut by 8 bases and J by 5 bases, with 12 bases left in between. CDR3 nucleotide sequence: TGTGCCAGCGGGGGGAGACAGGAGACCCAGTACTTC. Its protein is CASGGRQETQYF.

The chain is built from TRBV1 and TRBJ2-1; the listed D gene, TRBD2, was not tested against the DNA. TRBV1 is a documented pseudogene. The CDR3 runs to 20 residues. CDR3 bases: TGCACCAGCAGCCAGAGAGGGACAGGCGTTAGCGGGGGGCTTAGCAATGAGCAGTTCTTC. Amino acid sequence: CTSSQRGTGVSGGLSNEQFF.

This chain connects TRBV10-3 to TRBJ1-6; no reliable D call. The ends were cut back, 0 bases at V and 3 bases at J, with 9 bases in the middle. This CDR3 has 16 amino acids. Germline V gives CDR1 ENHRY, CDR2 SYGVKD. The CDR3 loop reads CAISESGEFYNSPLHF. The DNA for the CDR3 is TGTGCCATCAGTGAGTCAGGAGAGTTCTATAATTCACCCCTCCACTTT.

V gene TRBV13 combines with J gene TRBJ2-2; D may be TRBD1 or TRBD2 (5 bases each). The CDR3 totals 16 residues. Trimming left V 1 base short and J 3 bases short, with 12 bases between. Germline lookup yields CDR1 PRHDT and CDR2 FYEKMQ (reference sequence). The CDR3 sequence: CASSLARDVDTGELFF. The DNA for the CDR3 is TGTGCCAGCAGCTTAGCCCGGGACGTAGACACCGGGGAGCTGTTTTTT.

This clone was seen just once. This rearrangement joins TRBV9 to TRBJ1-1; weak D call: TRBD1 (5 bases). Trimming took 0 bases from V and 3 from J, leaving 6 bases between them. The germline V gene encodes CDR1 SGDLS and CDR2 YYNGEE. The CDR3 runs 13 residues. The DNA of the CDR3 is TGTGCCAGCAGCGTAGGAGGGGACACTGAAGCTTTCTTT. As protein: CASSVGGDTEAFF.

This chain links TRBV19 with TRBJ1-1; no clear D. The CDR3 is made up of 15 amino acids. Germline values: CDR1 LNHDA, CDR2 SQIVND (reference sequence). V lost 3 bases and J 11 bases, leaving 22 bases between the germline ends. CDR3 residues: CASSIRPGLPTGAFF. The CDR3 region has the DNA TGTGCCAGTAGTATTCGCCCGGGCCTCCCTACCGGGGCTTTCTTT.

This clone has a handful of counts. DNA of the CDR3: TGTGCCAGCTCACAAGACGGAAGGGGGACCAACTATGGCTACACCTTC. Protein product: CASSQDGRGTNYGYTF. The chain links TRBV2 to TRBJ1-2, with a possible D match to TRBD1 (6 bases). V was clipped by 8 bases and J by 2 bases, with 21 bases between them. CDR3 length: 16 amino acids. CDR1 is SNHLY, CDR2 FYNNEI, per germline.